Described below is a single T cell receptor (beta chain) sequence and its context. The authors' total RNA extraction used unfractionated whole blood. V was clipped by 4 bases and J by 5 bases, with 13 bases between them. Per the germline V gene, CDR1 is KGHDR and CDR2 is SFDVKD. CDR3 size: 14 residues. MiXCR, applied by TCRdb to the 5' RACE reads, yields one record per CDR3 protein. Among about 81,000 distinct CDR3 sequences listed, roughly 15% were seen once. The source of the sample is a study of human T cells and chemical hapten exposure. The chain joins TRBV24-1 to TRBJ1-2; D gene unclear. This receptor was taken from a female donor in good health. The DNA for the CDR3 is TGTGCCACCAGTGAGTCTCCGAGCGCTTATGGCTACACCTTC. As protein: CATSESPSAYGYTF.